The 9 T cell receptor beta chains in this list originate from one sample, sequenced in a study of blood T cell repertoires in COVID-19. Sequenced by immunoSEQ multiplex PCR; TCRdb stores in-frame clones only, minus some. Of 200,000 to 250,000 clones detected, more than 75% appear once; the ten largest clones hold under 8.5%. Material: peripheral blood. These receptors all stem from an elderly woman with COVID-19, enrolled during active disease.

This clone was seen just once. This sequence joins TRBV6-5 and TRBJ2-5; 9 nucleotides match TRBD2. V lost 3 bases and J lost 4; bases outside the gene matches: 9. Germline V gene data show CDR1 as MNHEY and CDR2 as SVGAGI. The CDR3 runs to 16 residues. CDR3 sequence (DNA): TGTGCCAGCAGTTATAGTGGCGGGGGGGCCCCAGAGACCCAGTACTTC. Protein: CASSYSGGGAPETQYF.

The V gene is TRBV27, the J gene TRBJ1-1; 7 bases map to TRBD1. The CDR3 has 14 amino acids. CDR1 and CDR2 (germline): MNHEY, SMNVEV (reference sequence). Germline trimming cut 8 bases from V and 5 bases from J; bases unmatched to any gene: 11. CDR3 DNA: TGTGCCAGCGGCATCGAGGGACAGTCGACTGAAGCTTTCTTT. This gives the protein CASGIEGQSTEAFF.

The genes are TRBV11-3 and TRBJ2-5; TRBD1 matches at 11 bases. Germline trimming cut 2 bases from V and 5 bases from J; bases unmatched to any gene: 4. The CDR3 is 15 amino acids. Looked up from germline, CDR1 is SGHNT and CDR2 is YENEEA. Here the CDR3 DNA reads TGTGCCAGCAGCTTAAGGACAGGGGGCAGGGAGACCCAGTACTTC. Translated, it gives CASSLRTGGRETQYF.

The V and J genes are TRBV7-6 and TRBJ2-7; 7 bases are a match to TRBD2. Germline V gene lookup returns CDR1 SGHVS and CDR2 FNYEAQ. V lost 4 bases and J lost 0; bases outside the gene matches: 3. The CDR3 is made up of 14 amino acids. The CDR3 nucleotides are TGTGCCAGCAGCTCGTTAGCGGGCTCCTACGAGCAGTACTTC. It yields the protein CASSSLAGSYEQYF.

Here the CDR3 reads CASSPRGSYNEQFF. CDR3 in DNA: TGTGCCAGCTCACCTCGGGGCTCCTACAATGAGCAGTTCTTC. This sequence joins TRBV18 and TRBJ2-1; maybe TRBD2 (5 bases). The ends were cut back, 3 bases at V and 0 bases at J, with 6 bases in the middle. The germline V gene encodes CDR1 KGHSH and CDR2 LQKENI. The CDR3 length is 14 residues.

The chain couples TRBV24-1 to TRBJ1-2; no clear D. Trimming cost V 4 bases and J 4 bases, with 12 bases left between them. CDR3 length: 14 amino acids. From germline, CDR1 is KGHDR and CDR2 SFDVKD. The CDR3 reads CATSDSITGYGYTF. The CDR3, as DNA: TGTGCCACCAGTGACTCGATAACGGGCTATGGCTACACCTTC.

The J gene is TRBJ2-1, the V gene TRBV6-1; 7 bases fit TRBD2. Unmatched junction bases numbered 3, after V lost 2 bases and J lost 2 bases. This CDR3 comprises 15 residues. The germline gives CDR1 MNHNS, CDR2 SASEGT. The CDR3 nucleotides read TGTGCCAGCAGTGAACAAGCGGGGCCCTACAATGAGCAGTTCTTC. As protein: CASSEQAGPYNEQFF.

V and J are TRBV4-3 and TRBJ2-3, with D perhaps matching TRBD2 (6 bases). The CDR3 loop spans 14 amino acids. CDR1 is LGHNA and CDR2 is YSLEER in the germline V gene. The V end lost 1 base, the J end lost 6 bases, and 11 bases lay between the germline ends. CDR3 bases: TGCGCCAGCAGCCAAGGGGTGGGGGGTGATACGCAGTATTTT. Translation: CASSQGVGGDTQYF.

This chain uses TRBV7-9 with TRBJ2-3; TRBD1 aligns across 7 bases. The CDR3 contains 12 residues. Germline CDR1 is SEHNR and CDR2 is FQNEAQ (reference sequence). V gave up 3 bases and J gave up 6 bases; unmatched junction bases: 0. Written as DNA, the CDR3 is TGTGCCAGCAGCTTGACAGGGGATACGCAGTATTTT. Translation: CASSLTGDTQYF.